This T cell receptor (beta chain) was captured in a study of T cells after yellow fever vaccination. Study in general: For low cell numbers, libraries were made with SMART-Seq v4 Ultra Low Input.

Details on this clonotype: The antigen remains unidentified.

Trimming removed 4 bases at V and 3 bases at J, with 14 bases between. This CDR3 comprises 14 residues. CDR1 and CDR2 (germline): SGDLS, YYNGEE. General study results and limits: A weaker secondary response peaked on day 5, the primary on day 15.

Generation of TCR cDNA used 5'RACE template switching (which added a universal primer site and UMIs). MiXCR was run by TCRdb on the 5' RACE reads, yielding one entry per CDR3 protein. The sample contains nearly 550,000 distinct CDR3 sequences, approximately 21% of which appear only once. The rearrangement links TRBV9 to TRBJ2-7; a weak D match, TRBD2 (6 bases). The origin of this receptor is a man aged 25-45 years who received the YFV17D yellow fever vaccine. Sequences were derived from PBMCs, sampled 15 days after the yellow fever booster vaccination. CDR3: CASSPRASDYEQYF. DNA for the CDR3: TGTGCCAGCAGCCCCCGAGCTAGCGACTACGAGCAGTACTTC.